The entry below gives a single T cell receptor beta chain sequence along with its context. Its matching antigen is unknown. The method was immunoSEQ multiplex PCR; TCRdb's version includes in-frame clones alone and lacks a portion of them. The repertoire holds approximately 14,000 clones, with about 69% as singletons. These data belong to a study of neoadjuvant anti-PD-1 for oral cavity cancer. About the study: Most patients had three to four biweekly doses of 3 mg/kg nivolumab before resection. Patients without progression got a fourth dose around day 43.

Study-wide results and limits: TCR analyses covered only a few patients per response group.

No culture or expansion preceded analysis of these blood cells. This TCR was recovered from a person aged 35 to 85 with oral cavity squamous cell carcinoma. The sequencing here drew on PBMCs, taken before nivolumab (anti-PD-1) treatment.

The CDR3 nucleotides are TGTGCCAGAAGCCGTAGCCGGGACAGGGGTAACTATGGCTACACCTTC. Encoded protein: CARSRSRDRGNYGYTF. This rearrangement joins TRBV7-5 to TRBJ1-2; the table's D call, TRBD1, was not checked against the DNA. TRBV7-5 is labeled a pseudogene. The CDR3 runs 16 residues.